This T cell receptor (beta chain) was profiled in a study of T cells after yellow fever vaccination. For the study at large: Fractions low in cell number were prepared with SMART-Seq v4 Ultra Low Input. General observations from the study: The study found a weaker secondary response that peaked faster, day 5 versus 15. Among primary-vaccination clones, most reappeared after the booster, at 96% for CD4 and 88% for CD8.

Points on this clonotype: Its specificity is not known.

Template switching with 5'RACE generated the TCR cDNA and added a universal primer site and UMIs. From the 5' RACE reads, TCRdb called clonotypes with MiXCR, one entry per CDR3 protein. The sample carries some 200,000 distinct CDR3 sequences, about 11% recorded once. The germline gives CDR1 SGHDT, CDR2 YYEEEE. Trimming removed 0 bases from V and 5 bases from J, with 6 bases in between. The CDR3 is made up of 13 amino acids. The clonotype comes from a young man who received the YFV17D yellow fever vaccine. This rearrangement joins TRBV5-6 to TRBJ2-1; D remains ambiguous. The sample here was CD8+ T cells sorted from PBMCs, taken 15 days after the yellow fever booster vaccination. The CDR3 region is CASSLGLHNEQFF. The DNA for the CDR3 is TGTGCCAGCAGCTTGGGGCTACACAATGAGCAGTTCTTC.